These 19 T cell receptor beta chains originate from one sample sequenced in a study of T cells in Graves' hyperthyroidism and ophthalmopathy. TCR beta CDR3 region amplification was performed from RNA transcripts. First-round RT-PCR with HTBI primers amplified the TCR CDR3 region. TCRdb itself ran the multiplex PCR reads through MiXCR, one entry per CDR3 protein. Of 500,000 to 650,000 distinct CDR3 sequences in the sample, approximately 15% were seen once. Sequencing was carried out using blood. The origin of the receptors is a woman in her forties or fifties with Graves' ophthalmopathy.

This clonotype was observed a handful of times. V usage is TRBV7-2 and J usage is TRBJ1-4; D is ambiguous. Deletions cut 1 base from V and 2 bases from J, with 8 bases between. The CDR3 length is 15 residues. The V gene's germline CDR1 is SGHTA and CDR2 FQGNSA. CDR3 nucleotides: TGTGCCAGCAGCTTAGGCAGCACTACTAATGAAAAACTGTTTTTT. This translates into CASSLGSTTNEKLFF.

This rearrangement joins TRBV28 to TRBJ2-4; TRBD2 aligns across 9 bases. V dropped 6 bases and J dropped 1; count of bases not matched to a gene: 16. This CDR3 has 19 amino acids. CDR1 is MDHEN and CDR2 is SYDVKM in the germline V gene. The CDR3 nucleotides are TGTGCCAGCAGCAAGGGACGGGCGGGGGGGGGGGGGGCCAAAAACATTCAGTACTTC. This translates into CASSKGRAGGGGAKNIQYF. Full variable domain (remainder filled in from reference TRBV28 and TRBJ2-4): DVKVTQSSRYLVKRTGEKVFLECVQDMDHENMFWYRQDPGLGLRLIYFSYDVKMKEKGDIPEGYSVSREKKERFSLILESASTNQTSMYLCASSKGRAGGGGAKNIQYFGAGTRLSVL.

There are many counts of this clonotype. V usage is TRBV12-3 or TRBV12-4 and J usage is TRBJ1-1; possible D gene TRBD1, 6 bases. CDR3 size: 13 residues. V lost 6 bases and J 4 bases, leaving 12 bases between the germline ends. The CDR3 region is CASSIQGGTEAFF. The CDR3 DNA reads as TGTGCCAGCAGCATACAGGGTGGCACTGAAGCTTTCTTT.

The chain is built from TRBV4-2 and TRBJ1-6, with D hard to call. V shed 0 bases and J shed 10 bases, with 10 bases lying between them. This CDR3 is built from 14 residues. Germline CDR1 reads LGHNA; CDR2 reads YNFKEQ. CDR3 DNA: TGTGCCAGCAGCCAAGAAGGGCCGGGATCACCCCTCCACTTT. Translated, it gives CASSQEGPGSPLHF.

This clonotype was counted between two and nine times. The chain joins TRBV20-1 to TRBJ2-5; maybe TRBD2 (5 bases). The V and J ends lost 0 bases and 9 bases respectively, with 14 bases between them. This CDR3 has 13 amino acids. The germline V gene encodes CDR1 DFQATT and CDR2 SNEGSKA (reference sequence). In nucleotides, the CDR3 is TGCAGTGCTAGAGATAACGAGTCGAGGGCCCAGTACTTC. It translates to CSARDNESRAQYF.

The chain couples TRBV20-1 to TRBJ1-6; D is unresolved. V lost 0 bases, J lost 7 bases, and 4 bases lay in between. From germline, CDR1 is DFQATT and CDR2 SNEGSKA (reference sequence). The CDR3 has 12 amino acids. The CDR3 DNA sequence: TGCAGTGCTAGAGATAAAAATTCACCCCTCCACTTT. Its protein product is CSARDKNSPLHF.

This clonotype was counted only a few times. In DNA, the CDR3 is TGTGCCAGCAGGGTCCCCAGCAGGGGGTCTGGGGCCAACGTCCTGACTTTC. It specifies CASRVPSRGSGANVLTF. The rearrangement joins TRBV28 to TRBJ2-6; 7 bases line up with TRBD1. Germline CDR1 MDHEN, CDR2 SYDVKM. The length of the CDR3 is 17 residues. The V and J ends lost 6 bases and 1 base, in that order; junction bases with no gene match: 9.

The table lists this clonotype with a few counts. The chain carries TRBV20-1 and TRBJ1-2; 10 bases map to TRBD1. This CDR3 contains 14 residues. Germline CDR1 is DFQATT and CDR2 is SNEGSKA (reference sequence). CDR3 loop: CTLVSGQGMRGYTF. The CDR3 DNA reads as TGCACCCTGGTTTCGGGACAGGGGATGCGTGGCTACACCTTC.

This clonotype was counted many times. This chain connects TRBV11-1 to TRBJ1-1; the D is unclear. CDR3 length: 16 amino acids. Trimming took 3 bases from V and 0 from J, leaving 14 bases between them. Per germline, CDR1 SGHAT and CDR2 FQDESV (reference sequence). For the CDR3, the DNA is TGTGCCAGCAGCTTTTGGGGAGGTGAGGTGAACACTGAAGCTTTCTTT. It encodes CASSFWGGEVNTEAFF.

V is TRBV9 and J is TRBJ1-4, with unresolved D. V lost 0 bases, J lost 3 bases, and 9 bases lay in between. The CDR3 runs 15 residues. The germline CDR1 and CDR2 sequences are SGDLS and YYNGEE. This chain's CDR3 is CASSVAAEANEKLFF. CDR3 nucleotide sequence: TGTGCCAGCAGCGTAGCGGCAGAAGCTAATGAAAAACTGTTTTTT.

This clonotype was seen repeatedly, ten times or more. The gene calls are TRBV11-3 and TRBJ2-5, with D perhaps matching TRBD2 (6 bases). The germline CDR1 and CDR2 sequences are SGHNT and YENEEA. The CDR3 totals 16 residues. V dropped 8 bases and J dropped 2 bases, with 21 bases sitting between them. CDR3 coding DNA: TGTGCCAGCCAAAGGACTAAACCACGAGTTCAAGAGACCCAGTACTTC. Amino acid sequence: CASQRTKPRVQETQYF.

The chain recombines TRBV5-8 with TRBJ2-1, with 10 nucleotides matching TRBD1. CDR1 is SGHTS, CDR2 YDEGEE, per germline. The ends lost 4 bases at V and 7 bases at J; junction bases unmatched: 20. CDR3 size: 19 residues. The CDR3 DNA sequence: TGTGCCAGCAGCCGACCCTGGGACAGGGGTCCCTTCTTGGTGAATGAGCAGTTCTTC. Its translation is CASSRPWDRGPFLVNEQFF.

This clonotype was observed many times. The chain couples TRBV28 to TRBJ2-5; no definite D call. The CDR3 contains 12 residues. V was shortened by 2 bases and J by 13 bases, with 14 bases between the two germline ends. Per the germline V gene, CDR1 is MDHEN and CDR2 is SYDVKM. CDR3 in DNA: TGTGCCAGCAGTTTACTCTTAGGGCCGTTGTACTTC. Amino acid sequence: CASSLLLGPLYF.

This clonotype was detected ten times or more. The rearrangement links TRBV2 to TRBJ2-5; 14 bases are shared with TRBD2. The CDR3 length is 14 residues. Unmatched junction bases numbered 3, after V lost 8 bases and J lost 4 bases. Germline V gene lookup returns CDR1 SNHLY and CDR2 FYNNEI. CDR3 coding DNA: TGTGCCAGCGCCGGGACTAGCGGGAGAGAGACCCAGTACTTC. It yields the protein CASAGTSGRETQYF.

This clonotype was observed at least ten times. The chain carries TRBV6-6 and TRBJ1-5, with D perhaps matching TRBD1 (5 bases). Trimming removed 2 bases from V and 7 bases from J, with 12 bases in between. Germline CDR1 MNHNY, CDR2 SVGAGI (reference sequence). The CDR3 is 14 residues long. Here the CDR3 DNA reads TGTGCCAGCAGTTACGGCGTGGGGGGACAGCCCCAGCATTTT. Translated: CASSYGVGGQPQHF.

The sample holds a few counts of this clonotype. Just one base apart from a much larger clone, this may be a read error. The V gene is TRBV28, the J gene TRBJ1-1; a possible D gene is TRBD1 (5 bases). Trimming took 5 bases from V and 6 from J, leaving 16 bases between them. There are 14 residues in the CDR3. Germline V lookup: CDR1 MDHEN, CDR2 SYDVKM. The CDR3 DNA is TGTGCCAGCAGTAACCCGGCAGGGTCGGCTGAAGCTTTCTTT. This encodes CASSNPAGSAEAFF.

This clonotype was detected many times. The chain combines TRBV2 with TRBJ2-5, with 9 bases lining up with TRBD2. Germline trimming cut 3 bases from V and 2 bases from J; bases unmatched to any gene: 10. The CDR3 sequence is 17 residues long. CDR1 SNHLY and CDR2 FYNNEI come from the germline V gene. The CDR3 DNA follows: TGTGCCAGCAGTGACCAAAGCGGGAGGTTTGAACAAGAGACCCAGTACTTC. This encodes CASSDQSGRFEQETQYF.

This clonotype was observed a few times. The chain couples TRBV30 to TRBJ2-3; D is possibly TRBD1 (5 bases). Germline CDR1 GTSNPN, CDR2 SVGIG (reference sequence). This CDR3 has 13 amino acids. The V gene lost 3 bases and the J gene lost 6 bases, with 13 bases spanning the gap. CDR3 loop: CAWRNKGVDTQYF. CDR3 bases: TGTGCCTGGAGGAATAAAGGGGTGGATACGCAGTATTTT. Full variable domain (outside the CDR3, taken from reference TRBV30 and TRBJ2-3): SQTIHQWPATLVQPVGSPLSLECTVEGTSNPNLYWYRQAAGRGLQLLFYSVGIGQISSEVPQNLSASRPQDRQFILSSKKLLLSDSGFYLCAWRNKGVDTQYFGPGTRLTVL.

This clonotype has at least ten counts. The chain uses TRBV11-3 and TRBJ1-1; TRBD1 is a possible D gene (6 bases). Per the germline V gene, CDR1 is SGHNT and CDR2 is YENEEA. The CDR3 has 14 amino acids. V was pared by 4 bases and J by 4 bases, with 13 bases between. This chain's CDR3 is CASSYGGGGTEAFF. CDR3 sequence (DNA): TGTGCCAGCAGCTACGGGGGCGGGGGCACTGAAGCTTTCTTT. The whole variable domain, remainder taken from reference TRBV11-3 and TRBJ1-1, is EAGVVQSPRYKIIEKKQPVAFWCNPISGHNTLYWYLQNLGQGPELLIRYENEEAVDDSQLPKDRFSAERLKGVDSTLKIQPAELGDSAVYLCASSYGGGGTEAFFGQGTRLTVV.